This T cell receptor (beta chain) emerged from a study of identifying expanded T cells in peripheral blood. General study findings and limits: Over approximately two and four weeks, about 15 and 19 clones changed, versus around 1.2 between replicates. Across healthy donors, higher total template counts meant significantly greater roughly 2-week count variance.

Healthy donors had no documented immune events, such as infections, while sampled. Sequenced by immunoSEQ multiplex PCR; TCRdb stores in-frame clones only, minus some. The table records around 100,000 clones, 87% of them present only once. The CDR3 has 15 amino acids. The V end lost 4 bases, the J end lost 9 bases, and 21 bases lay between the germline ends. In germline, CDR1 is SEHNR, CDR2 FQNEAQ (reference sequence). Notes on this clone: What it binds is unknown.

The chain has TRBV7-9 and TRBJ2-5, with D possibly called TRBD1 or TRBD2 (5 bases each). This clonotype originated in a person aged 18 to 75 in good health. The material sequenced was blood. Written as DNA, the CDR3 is TGTGCCAGCAGCTCCAATCCGGGGACGGTCAAGGCCCAGTACTTC. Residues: CASSSNPGTVKAQYF.